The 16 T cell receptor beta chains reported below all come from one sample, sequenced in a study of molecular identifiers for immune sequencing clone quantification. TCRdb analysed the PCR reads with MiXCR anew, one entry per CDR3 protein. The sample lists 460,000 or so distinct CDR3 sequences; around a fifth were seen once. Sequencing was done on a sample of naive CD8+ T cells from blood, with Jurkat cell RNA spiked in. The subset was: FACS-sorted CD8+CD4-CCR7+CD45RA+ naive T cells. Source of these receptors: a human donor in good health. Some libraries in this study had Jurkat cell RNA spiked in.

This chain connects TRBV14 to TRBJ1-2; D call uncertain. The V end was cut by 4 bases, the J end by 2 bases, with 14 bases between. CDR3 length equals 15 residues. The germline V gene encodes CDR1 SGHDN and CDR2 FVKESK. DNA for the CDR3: TGTGCCAGCAGCCCCGTGCCGGGGTTAAACTATGGCTACACCTTC. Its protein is CASSPVPGLNYGYTF.

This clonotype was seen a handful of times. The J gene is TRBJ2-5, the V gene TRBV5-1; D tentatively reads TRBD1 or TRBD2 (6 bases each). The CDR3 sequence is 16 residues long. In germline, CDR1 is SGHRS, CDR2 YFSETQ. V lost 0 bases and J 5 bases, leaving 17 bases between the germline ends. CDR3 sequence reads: CASSLGRDNPLETQYF. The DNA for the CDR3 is TGCGCCAGCAGCTTGGGGCGGGACAATCCGCTGGAGACCCAGTACTTC.

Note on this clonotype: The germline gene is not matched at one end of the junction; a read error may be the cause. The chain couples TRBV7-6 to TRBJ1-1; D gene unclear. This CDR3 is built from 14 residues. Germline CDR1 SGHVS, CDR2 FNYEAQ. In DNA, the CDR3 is TGTGCCAGCAGCTCTCTCGGGGTCCACACTGGAGCTTTCTTT. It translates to CASSSLGVHTGAFF.

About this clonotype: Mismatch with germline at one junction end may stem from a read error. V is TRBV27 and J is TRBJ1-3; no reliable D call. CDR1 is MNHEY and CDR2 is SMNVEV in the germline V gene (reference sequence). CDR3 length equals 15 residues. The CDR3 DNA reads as TGTGCCAGCAGTTCCGACGCACACCCTGGAGACACCATATATTTT. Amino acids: CASSSDAHPGDTIYF.

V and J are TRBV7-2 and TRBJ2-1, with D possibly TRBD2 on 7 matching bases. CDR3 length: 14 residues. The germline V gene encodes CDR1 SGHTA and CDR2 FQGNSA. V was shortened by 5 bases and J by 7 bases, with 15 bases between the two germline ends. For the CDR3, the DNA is TGTGCCAGCAGCACACTGGGGGGGCAGAATGAGCAGTTCTTC. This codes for CASSTLGGQNEQFF. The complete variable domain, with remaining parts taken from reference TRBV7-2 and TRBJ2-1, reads GAGVSQSPSNKVTEKGKDVELRCDPISGHTALYWYRQSLGQGLEFLIYFQGNSAPDKSGLPSDRFSAERTGGSVSTLTIQRTQQEDSAVYLCASSTLGGQNEQFFGPGTRLTVL.

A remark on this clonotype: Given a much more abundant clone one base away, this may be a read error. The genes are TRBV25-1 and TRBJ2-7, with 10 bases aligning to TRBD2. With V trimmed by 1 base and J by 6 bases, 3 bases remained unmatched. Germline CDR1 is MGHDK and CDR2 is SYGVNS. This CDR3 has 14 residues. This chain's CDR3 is CASSESPSGSEQYF. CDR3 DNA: TGTGCCAGCAGTGAATCCCCTAGCGGGAGCGAGCAGTACTTC.

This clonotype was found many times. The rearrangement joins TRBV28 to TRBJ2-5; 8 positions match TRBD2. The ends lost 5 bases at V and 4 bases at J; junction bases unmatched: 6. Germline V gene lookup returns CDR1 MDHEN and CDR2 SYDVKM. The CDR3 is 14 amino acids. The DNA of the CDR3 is TGTGCCAGCAGTCCTCGGGCGGGGGGAGAGACCCAGTACTTC. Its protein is CASSPRAGGETQYF.

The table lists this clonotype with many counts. This CDR3 reads CASSLVKTGGNEQFF. The CDR3 DNA reads as TGTGCCAGCAGCTTAGTTAAGACGGGGGGTAATGAGCAGTTCTTC. This chain connects TRBV7-6 to TRBJ2-1, with 7 nucleotides matching TRBD2. The junction had 7 bases not matched to a gene; V was cut back by 1 base and J by 7 bases. CDR3 length equals 15 residues. Germline CDR1 is SGHVS and CDR2 is FNYEAQ.

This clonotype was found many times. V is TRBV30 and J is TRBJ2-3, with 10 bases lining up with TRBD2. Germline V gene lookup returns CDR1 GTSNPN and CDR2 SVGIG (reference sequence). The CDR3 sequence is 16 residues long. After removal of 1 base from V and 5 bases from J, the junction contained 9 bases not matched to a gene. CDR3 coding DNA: TGTGCCTGGAGTGCCTTGGGAGCGGGGGGGCAAGATACGCAGTATTTT. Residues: CAWSALGAGGQDTQYF.

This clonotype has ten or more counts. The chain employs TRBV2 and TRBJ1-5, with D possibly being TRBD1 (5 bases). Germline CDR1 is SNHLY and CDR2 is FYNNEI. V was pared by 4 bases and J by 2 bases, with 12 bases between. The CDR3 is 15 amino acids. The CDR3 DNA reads TGTGCCAGCAGTGGATGGGGGGTCGGCAATCAGCCCCAGCATTTT. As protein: CASSGWGVGNQPQHF.

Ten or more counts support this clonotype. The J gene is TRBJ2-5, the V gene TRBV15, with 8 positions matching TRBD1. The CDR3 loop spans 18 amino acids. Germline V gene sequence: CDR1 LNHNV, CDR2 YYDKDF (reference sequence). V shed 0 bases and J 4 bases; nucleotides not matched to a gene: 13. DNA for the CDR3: TGTGCCACCAGCAGAGATGAGAGGACAGGGACGATTGGAGAGACCCAGTACTTC. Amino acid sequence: CATSRDERTGTIGETQYF.

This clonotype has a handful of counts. The CDR3 sequence is CASSSPPRQGTYEQYF. The CDR3 region has the DNA TGTGCCAGCAGCTCCCCCCCCAGACAGGGAACCTACGAGCAGTACTTC. This chain links TRBV7-9 with TRBJ2-7; 7 nucleotides align to TRBD1. V dropped 4 bases and J dropped 2; count of bases not matched to a gene: 11. CDR1 is SEHNR and CDR2 is FQNEAQ in the germline V gene (reference sequence). The CDR3 is 16 amino acids.

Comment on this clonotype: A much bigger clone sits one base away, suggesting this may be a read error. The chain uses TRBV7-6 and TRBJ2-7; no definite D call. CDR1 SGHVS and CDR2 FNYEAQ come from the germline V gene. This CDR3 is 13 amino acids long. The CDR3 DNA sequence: TGTGCCAGCAGCGTGTCTCTCTCCTACGAGCAGTGCTTC. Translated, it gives CASSVSLSYEQCF.

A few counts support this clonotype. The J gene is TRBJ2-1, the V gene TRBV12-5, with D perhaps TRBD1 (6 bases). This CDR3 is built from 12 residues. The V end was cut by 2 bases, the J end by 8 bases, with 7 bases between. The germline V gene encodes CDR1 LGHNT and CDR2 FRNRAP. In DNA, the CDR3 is TGTGCTAGTGGTTTGACAGGGTATGAGCAGTTCTTC. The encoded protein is CASGLTGYEQFF. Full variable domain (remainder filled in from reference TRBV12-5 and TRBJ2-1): DARVTQTPRHKVTEMGQEVTMRCQPILGHNTVFWYRQTMMQGLELLAYFRNRAPLDDSGMPKDRFSAEMPDATLATLKIQPSEPRDSAVYFCASGLTGYEQFFGPGTRLTVL.

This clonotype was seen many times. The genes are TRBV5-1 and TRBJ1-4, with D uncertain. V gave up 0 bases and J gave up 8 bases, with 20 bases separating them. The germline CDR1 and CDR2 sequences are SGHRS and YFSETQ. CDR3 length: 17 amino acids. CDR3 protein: CASSLDLDGRMEEKLFF. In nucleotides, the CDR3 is TGCGCCAGCAGCTTGGATTTGGACGGGCGGATGGAAGAAAAACTGTTTTTT.

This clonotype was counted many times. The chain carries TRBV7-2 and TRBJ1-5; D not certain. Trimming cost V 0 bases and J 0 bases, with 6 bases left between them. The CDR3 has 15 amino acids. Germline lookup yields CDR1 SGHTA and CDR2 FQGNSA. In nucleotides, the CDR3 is TGTGCCAGCAGCTTAGCTGACTATAGCAATCAGCCCCAGCATTTT. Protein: CASSLADYSNQPQHF.